This TCR beta chain was captured by sequencing in a study of control samples from healthy donors and cancer patients. The V gene lost 4 bases and the J gene lost 7 bases, with 14 bases spanning the gap. Germline values: CDR1 SGHRS, CDR2 YFSETQ. The CDR3 has 14 residues. Only in-frame clones appear in the TCRdb table, and some are missing; sequencing was by immunoSEQ multiplex PCR. The sample lists about 220,000 clones, roughly 94% seen once, with about 1.6% in the top ten. The rearrangement uses TRBV5-1 and TRBJ1-4; the D gene is possibly TRBD1 (5 bases). This sequence originates from a man in his fifties in good health. Sequenced material: blood. In nucleotides, the CDR3 is TGCGCCAGCAGCCCCGGGACCTCTGGTGAAAAACTGTTTTTT. This translates into CASSPGTSGEKLFF.